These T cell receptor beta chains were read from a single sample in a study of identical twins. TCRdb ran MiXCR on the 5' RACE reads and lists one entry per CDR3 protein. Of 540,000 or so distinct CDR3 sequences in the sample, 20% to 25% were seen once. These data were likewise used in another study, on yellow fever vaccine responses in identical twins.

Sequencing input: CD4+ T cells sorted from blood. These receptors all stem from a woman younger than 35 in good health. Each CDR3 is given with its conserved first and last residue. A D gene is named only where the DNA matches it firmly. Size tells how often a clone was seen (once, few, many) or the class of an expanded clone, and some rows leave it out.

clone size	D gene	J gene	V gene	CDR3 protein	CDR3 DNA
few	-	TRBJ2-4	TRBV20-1	CSASPDVAKNIQYF	TGCAGTGCTAGTCCGGACGTAGCCAAAAACATTCAGTACTTC
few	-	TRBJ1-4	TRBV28	CASSHRRKSNEKLFF	TGTGCCAGCAGTCATCGACGGAAAAGTAATGAAAAACTGTTTTTT
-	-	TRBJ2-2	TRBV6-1	CASSKDRSTGELFF	TGTGCCAGCAGCAAGGACAGATCCACCGGGGAGCTGTTTTTT
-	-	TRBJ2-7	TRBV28	CASSLSTTEQYF	TGTGCCAGCAGTTTGAGTACGACCGAGCAGTACTTC
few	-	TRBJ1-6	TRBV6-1	CAILLASSYNSPLHF	TGTGCCATCCTTCTCGCGAGCTCCTATAATTCACCCCTCCACTTT
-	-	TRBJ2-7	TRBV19	CASSRQVSSYEQYF	TGTGCCAGTAGTAGACAGGTCAGCTCCTACGAGCAGTACTTC
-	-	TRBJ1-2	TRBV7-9	CASSTPRGLGGYTF	TGTGCCAGCAGCACCCCACGAGGGTTGGGTGGCTACACCTTC
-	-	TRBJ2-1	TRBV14	CASSLLSGSASRDGEQFF	TGTGCCAGCAGCCTGTTATCCGGGAGTGCTAGTAGAGATGGTGAGCAGTTCTTC
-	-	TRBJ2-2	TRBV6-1	CASLRQGNTGELFF	TGTGCCAGCCTTCGGCAGGGGAACACCGGGGAGCTGTTTTTT
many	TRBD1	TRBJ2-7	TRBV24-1	CATSDRTGGTYEQYF	TGTGCCACCAGTGACCGGACAGGAGGAACCTACGAGCAGTACTTC